One sample yielded the 24 T cell receptor beta chains listed below, sequenced in a study of T-cell reconstitution after alpha-beta-depleted transplantation in children. Preparation of the TCRbeta library involved a method that used unique molecular identifiers. One entry per CDR3 protein, called by TCRdb with MiXCR from the PCR reads. This table has 45,000 to 60,000 distinct CDR3 sequences, roughly 52% appearing once. The sequences come from peripheral blood, collected before TCRalphabeta/CD19-depleted stem cell transplant. These receptors all come from a boy in the first two years of life with SCID, due to receive a stem cell transplant.

This clonotype turned up a few times. The rearrangement uses TRBV12-3 or TRBV12-4 and TRBJ2-2, with 9 positions matching TRBD1. V gave up 6 bases and J gave up 4 bases; unmatched junction bases: 9. CDR3 length equals 16 residues. The CDR3, as DNA: TGTGCCAGCAGCATCCGCGGGGGACAGGGCACCGGGGAGCTGTTTTTT. This sequence encodes CASSIRGGQGTGELFF.

V and J are TRBV6-1 and TRBJ2-3; the match to TRBD2 covers 12 bases. J gave up 6 bases and V 3 bases, and 4 bases lay outside the gene matches. CDR1 MNHNS and CDR2 SASEGT come from the germline V gene. CDR3 length equals 15 residues. The CDR3 DNA follows: TGTGCCAGCAGTGAGCTAGCGGGGGGGCCCGATACGCAGTATTTT. It is translated as CASSELAGGPDTQYF.

The V gene is TRBV6-5, the J gene TRBJ1-2; D uncertain. There are 17 residues in the CDR3. Germline V CDR1 and CDR2: MNHEY, SVGAGI. The germline V and J ends were trimmed by 2 bases and 8 bases, with 24 bases remaining between them. CDR3 sequence reads: CASSYGGWASPPVGYTF. CDR3 sequence (DNA): TGTGCCAGCAGTTACGGAGGGTGGGCCTCACCCCCAGTAGGCTACACCTTC.

The chain links TRBV12-3 or TRBV12-4 to TRBJ2-5; D perhaps matches TRBD1 (6 bases). This CDR3 spans 14 amino acids. Trimming stripped 5 bases from V and 1 base from J, with 11 bases between. The CDR3 here is CASSDRTAQETQYF. Here the CDR3 DNA reads TGTGCCAGCAGTGACCGGACAGCCCAAGAGACCCAGTACTTC.

This clonotype was detected ten times or more. Written as DNA, the CDR3 is TGTGCCAGCAAAATGGACAGGGTTACCTACGAGCAGTACTTC. This sequence encodes CASKMDRVTYEQYF. The V call is TRBV7-2, the J call TRBJ2-7; TRBD1 matches at 8 bases. Germline trimming cut 7 bases from V and 2 bases from J; bases unmatched to any gene: 7. Germline V gives CDR1 SGHTA, CDR2 FQGNSA. CDR3 length: 14 amino acids.

This clonotype was recorded a few times. CDR3 coding DNA: TGCGCCAGCCGACAGAGCTCCTACGAGCAGTACTTC. Translation gives CASRQSSYEQYF. The V call is TRBV5-1, the J call TRBJ2-7; perhaps TRBD1 as D (5 bases). The CDR3 loop spans 12 amino acids. Trimming removed 7 bases at V and 0 bases at J, with 8 bases between. Germline V gene lookup returns CDR1 SGHRS and CDR2 YFSETQ. The variable domain in full, completed from reference TRBV5-1 and TRBJ2-7, reads KAGVTQTPRYLIKTRGQQVTLSCSPISGHRSVSWYQQTPGQGLQFLFEYFSETQRNKGNFPGRFSGRQFSNSRSEMNVSTLELGDSALYLCASRQSSYEQYFGPGTRLTVT.

The V call is TRBV12-3 or TRBV12-4, the J call TRBJ2-3; 14 bases agree with TRBD2. Unmatched junction bases numbered 7, after V lost 6 bases and J lost 5 bases. The CDR3 covers 16 residues. The CDR3 region has the DNA TGTGCCAGCAGCGCGACTAGCGGGGGGGTAGGAGATACGCAGTATTTT. It is translated as CASSATSGGVGDTQYF.

The CDR3 region is CASSPGWGGETQYF. Here the CDR3 DNA reads TGTGCCAGCAGCCCCGGGTGGGGCGGGGAGACCCAGTACTTC. The V call is TRBV9, the J call TRBJ2-5; possibly TRBD1 or TRBD2 for D (5 bases each). The CDR3 loop spans 14 amino acids. Germline V lookup: CDR1 SGDLS, CDR2 YYNGEE. V shed 4 bases and J shed 5 bases, with 15 bases lying between them.

This clonotype came up many times. The chain employs TRBV7-3 and TRBJ2-3; 11 positions agree with TRBD2. The V gene's germline CDR1 is SGHTA and CDR2 FQGTGA. This CDR3 is built from 15 residues. J was trimmed by 1 base and V by 8 bases; bases with no gene match: 5. CDR3 loop: CASVLLAGGTDTQYF. The CDR3 region has the DNA TGTGCCAGCGTCTTACTAGCGGGGGGCACAGATACGCAGTATTTT.

This clonotype appeared many times. The chain is built from TRBV5-1 and TRBJ1-6; the match to TRBD1 covers 10 bases. The CDR3 runs 14 residues. Germline V gene data show CDR1 as SGHRS and CDR2 as YFSETQ. Trimming at V came to 4 bases and at J to 9 bases, leaving 4 bases not matched to a gene. Here the CDR3 reads CASSTTGGGSPLHF. For the CDR3, the DNA is TGCGCCAGCAGCACGACAGGGGGCGGTTCACCCCTCCACTTT.

The chain uses TRBV11-1 and TRBJ2-7; D is undetermined. The V end lost 4 bases, the J end lost 0 bases, and 28 bases lay between the germline ends. From germline, CDR1 is SGHAT and CDR2 FQDESV (reference sequence). The CDR3 loop spans 20 amino acids. The CDR3: CASSSPSSRGGTRSSYEQYF. The DNA of the CDR3 is TGTGCCAGCAGCTCACCGTCGTCTCGTGGTGGAACCAGGAGCTCCTACGAGCAGTACTTC.

V is TRBV15 and J is TRBJ2-5; perhaps TRBD2 as D (7 bases). The V gene lost 3 bases and the J gene lost 1 base, with 15 bases spanning the gap. The CDR3 spans 16 residues. Germline CDR1 and CDR2: LNHNV and YYDKDF (reference sequence). DNA for the CDR3: TGTGCCACCAGCAGTTCTGGGGGGGGCACCCAAGAGACCCAGTACTTC. As protein: CATSSSGGGTQETQYF.

The chain employs TRBV28 and TRBJ2-7, with D tentatively TRBD1 (6 bases). Trimming removed 5 bases from V and 7 bases from J, with 18 bases in between. The V gene's germline CDR1 is MDHEN and CDR2 SYDVKM. This CDR3 contains 14 residues. Here the CDR3 reads CASSGDIRMREQYF. The CDR3 DNA reads as TGTGCCAGCAGTGGGGACATCCGGATGAGGGAGCAGTACTTC. Looking up the rest from reference TRBV28 and TRBJ2-7 gives the full variable domain: DVKVTQSSRYLVKRTGEKVFLECVQDMDHENMFWYRQDPGLGLRLIYFSYDVKMKEKGDIPEGYSVSREKKERFSLILESASTNQTSMYLCASSGDIRMREQYFGPGTRLTVT.

A few counts support this clonotype. J is TRBJ2-2 and V is TRBV7-9; D possibly matches TRBD1 or TRBD2 (5 bases each). The CDR3 is 16 residues long. Germline V gives CDR1 SEHNR, CDR2 FQNEAQ (reference sequence). Trimming took off 6 bases at V and 3 bases at J, with 17 bases between the two ends. CDR3 residues: CASSPSGQTYTGELFF. CDR3 DNA sequence: TGTGCCAGCAGTCCGTCGGGGCAGACCTACACCGGGGAGCTGTTTTTT.

The chain carries TRBV7-2 and TRBJ1-3; unclear D gene. This CDR3 is 13 amino acids long. V was trimmed by 1 base and J by 4 bases, leaving 5 bases between them. The germline gives CDR1 SGHTA, CDR2 FQGNSA. The CDR3 DNA reads as TGTGCCAGCAGCTTAGGAACCGGAAACACCATATATTTT. The encoded protein is CASSLGTGNTIYF.

About this clonotype: At one end, the junction sequence differs from germline, possibly due to a read error. This rearrangement joins TRBV29-1 to TRBJ2-3, with D perhaps matching TRBD1 (5 bases). Germline V gene data show CDR1 as SQVTM and CDR2 as ANQGSEA. The CDR3 contains 13 residues. In DNA form, the CDR3 reads TGCAGCGTCGAAGGGGCCTTCACAGATACGCAGTATTTT. Its protein is CSVEGAFTDTQYF.

The chain carries TRBV20-1 and TRBJ2-7; D is unresolved. Germline V CDR1 and CDR2: DFQATT, SNEGSKA (reference sequence). This CDR3 contains 13 residues. V gave up 0 bases and J gave up 6 bases, with 12 bases separating them. The CDR3 sequence: CSARDLVKTEQYF. The CDR3 nucleotides are TGCAGTGCTAGAGACCTAGTAAAGACCGAGCAGTACTTC.

V usage is TRBV5-6 and J usage is TRBJ2-2; 7 bases are a match to TRBD1. Germline trimming cut 7 bases from V and 5 bases from J; bases unmatched to any gene: 11. The germline V gene encodes CDR1 SGHDT and CDR2 YYEEEE. The CDR3 has 15 amino acids. The CDR3 DNA is TGTGCCAGCCCACTGGGACAGCAACATACCGGGGAGCTGTTTTTT. Translating it yields CASPLGQQHTGELFF.

The chain is built from TRBV5-6 and TRBJ2-5; tentative D call: TRBD1 (6 bases). This CDR3 region has 15 residues. CDR1 is SGHDT and CDR2 is YYEEEE in the germline V gene. Trimming stripped 4 bases from V and 4 bases from J, with 17 bases between. This chain's CDR3 is CASSRRLGAGETQYF. The CDR3 DNA follows: TGTGCCAGCAGCCGAAGGTTGGGGGCTGGAGAGACCCAGTACTTC. The whole variable domain, remainder taken from reference TRBV5-6 and TRBJ2-5, is DAGVTQSPTHLIKTRGQQVTLRCSPKSGHDTVSWYQQALGQGPQFIFQYYEEEERQRGNFPDRFSGHQFPNYSSELNVNALLLGDSALYLCASSRRLGAGETQYFGPGTRLLVL.

J is TRBJ2-7 and V is TRBV27; TRBD1 is a possible D gene (6 bases). The V end was cut by 3 bases, the J end by 2 bases, with 14 bases between. Germline CDR1 MNHEY, CDR2 SMNVEV (reference sequence). The CDR3 runs 15 residues. In DNA form, the CDR3 reads TGTGCCAGCAGTTTCTATACAGGGCAGGCCTACGAGCAGTACTTC. Protein: CASSFYTGQAYEQYF.

Only a few counts were recorded for this clonotype. The chain has TRBV4-3 and TRBJ2-1; maybe TRBD2 (5 bases). Trimming took off 0 bases at V and 2 bases at J, with 8 bases between the two ends. Germline-derived CDR1 and CDR2 are LGHNA and YSLEER. CDR3 size: 15 residues. The CDR3 is CASSQDREAYNEQFF. The CDR3 nucleotides read TGCGCCAGCAGCCAAGATCGGGAAGCCTACAATGAGCAGTTCTTC.

This clonotype has only a few counts. The chain uses TRBV6-1 and TRBJ2-3; possible D gene TRBD1, 6 bases. The CDR3 covers 15 residues. The germline CDR1 and CDR2 sequences are MNHNS and SASEGT. Trimming stripped 3 bases from V and 4 bases from J, with 14 bases between. The CDR3 DNA reads TGTGCCAGCAGTGAGTCGTCAGGGGAAGCAGATACGCAGTATTTT. Translated: CASSESSGEADTQYF.

The chain employs TRBV6-2 or TRBV6-3 and TRBJ1-1; D is uncertain. The germline gives CDR1 MNHEY, CDR2 SVGEGT. The V end was cut by 2 bases, the J end by 0 bases, with 4 bases between. There are 13 residues in the CDR3. For the CDR3, the DNA is TGTGCCAGCAGTTACGTCGTGAACACTGAAGCTTTCTTT. It yields the protein CASSYVVNTEAFF.

This clonotype occurred a few times. The chain combines TRBV9 with TRBJ2-3; TRBD2 matches at 11 bases. Germline V CDR1 and CDR2: SGDLS, YYNGEE. The CDR3 spans 15 residues. With 4 bases clipped from V and 5 bases from J, the junction kept 6 bases outside the gene matches. Here the CDR3 reads CASSRLAGRGDTQYF. The CDR3 bases are TGTGCCAGCAGCCGACTAGCGGGGAGGGGAGATACGCAGTATTTT.